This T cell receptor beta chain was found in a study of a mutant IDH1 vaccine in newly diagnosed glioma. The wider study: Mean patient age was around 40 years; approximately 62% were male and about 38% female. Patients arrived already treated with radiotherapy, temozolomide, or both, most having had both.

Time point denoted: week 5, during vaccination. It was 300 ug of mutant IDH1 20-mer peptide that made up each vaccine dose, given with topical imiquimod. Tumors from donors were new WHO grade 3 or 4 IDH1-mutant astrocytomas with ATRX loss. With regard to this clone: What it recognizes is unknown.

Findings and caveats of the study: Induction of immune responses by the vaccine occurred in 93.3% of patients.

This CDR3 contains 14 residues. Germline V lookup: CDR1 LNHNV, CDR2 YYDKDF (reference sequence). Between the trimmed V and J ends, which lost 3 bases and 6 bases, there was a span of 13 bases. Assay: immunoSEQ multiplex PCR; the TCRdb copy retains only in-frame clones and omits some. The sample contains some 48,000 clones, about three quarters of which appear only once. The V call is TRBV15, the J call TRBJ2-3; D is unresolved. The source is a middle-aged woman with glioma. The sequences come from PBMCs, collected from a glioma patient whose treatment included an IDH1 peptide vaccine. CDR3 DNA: TGTGCCACCAGCAGGGGTCCTCACGGGGATACGCAGTATTTT. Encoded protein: CATSRGPHGDTQYF.